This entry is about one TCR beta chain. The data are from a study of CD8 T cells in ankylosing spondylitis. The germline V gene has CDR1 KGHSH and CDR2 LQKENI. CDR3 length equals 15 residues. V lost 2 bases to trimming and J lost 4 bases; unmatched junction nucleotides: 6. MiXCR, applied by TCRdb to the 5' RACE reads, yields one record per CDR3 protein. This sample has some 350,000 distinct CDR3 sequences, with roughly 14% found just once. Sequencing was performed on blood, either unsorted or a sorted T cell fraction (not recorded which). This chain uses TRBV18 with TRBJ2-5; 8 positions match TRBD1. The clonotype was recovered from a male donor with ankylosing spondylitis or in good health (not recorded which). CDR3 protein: CASSPTGGTGETQYF. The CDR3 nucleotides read TGTGCCAGCTCACCAACAGGGGGGACGGGAGAGACCCAGTACTTC. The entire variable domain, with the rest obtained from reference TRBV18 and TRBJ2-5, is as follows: NAGVMQNPRHLVRRRGQEARLRCSPMKGHSHVYWYRQLPEEGLKFMVYLQKENIIDESGMPKERFSAEFPKEGPSILRIQQVVRGDSAAYFCASSPTGGTGETQYFGPGTRLLVL.